The 21 T cell receptor beta chains reported below all come from one sample, sequenced in a study of cytomegalovirus exposure and HLA in healthy donors. 60 Vbeta and 13 Jbeta primers were used in PCR. TCRdb's table, derived via immunoSEQ multiplex PCR, lists solely in-frame clones and lacks some. The profile shows about 200,000 clones, 82% of them singletons. The sample comprised PBMCs. These receptors were obtained from a woman aged 40 to 50 in good health and CMV-seronegative.

The V gene is TRBV7-2, the J gene TRBJ1-4; 8 positions match TRBD1. Looked up from germline, CDR1 is SGHTA and CDR2 is FQGNSA. CDR3 length: 15 amino acids. V trimming: 4 bases; J trimming: 4 bases; junction bases outside the gene matches: 5. The CDR3 is CASSSQGARNEKLFF. In DNA form, the CDR3 reads TGTGCCAGCAGCTCCCAGGGGGCGCGTAATGAAAAACTGTTTTTT.

This clone came up once. The chain carries TRBV27 and TRBJ1-3; the D is unclear. The CDR3 totals 14 residues. V gave up 2 bases and J gave up 2 bases, with 7 bases separating them. The germline gives CDR1 MNHEY, CDR2 SMNVEV (reference sequence). The CDR3 DNA sequence: TGTGCCAGCAGTTTAGCGGCGGCTGGAAACACCATATATTTT. Protein sequence: CASSLAAAGNTIYF.

This clone was seen more than once but under ten times. This chain connects TRBV7-8 to TRBJ2-1, with 10 bases matching TRBD2. The CDR3 has 15 residues. The germline V gene encodes CDR1 SGHVS and CDR2 FQNEAQ. The junction had 9 bases not matched to a gene; V was cut back by 6 bases and J by 7 bases. In nucleotides, the CDR3 is TGTGCCAGCAGTCTAGGGACTAGCGTTTTTAATGAGCAGTTCTTC. This sequence encodes CASSLGTSVFNEQFF.

CDR3: CASSFRGRLYGYTF. The CDR3 region has the DNA TGTGCCAGCAGTTTCAGGGGCCGTCTTTATGGCTACACCTTC. The genes are TRBV28 and TRBJ1-2; D may be TRBD1 (6 bases). The CDR3 is 14 residues long. The V end lost 3 bases, the J end lost 5 bases, and 13 bases lay between the germline ends. Germline values: CDR1 MDHEN, CDR2 SYDVKM.

The chain recombines TRBV2 with TRBJ1-2; D may be TRBD1 (6 bases). The CDR3 loop spans 18 amino acids. The V end lost 0 bases, the J end lost 4 bases, and 21 bases lay between the germline ends. Germline values: CDR1 SNHLY, CDR2 FYNNEI. CDR3 residues: CASSEAYSTGRIPYGYTF. In nucleotides, the CDR3 is TGTGCCAGCAGTGAAGCGTATTCAACAGGGAGAATCCCCTATGGCTACACCTTC.

CDR3 nucleotide sequence: TGTGCCTCGGCAGGACAGACCTACGAGCAGTACTTC. Protein: CASAGQTYEQYF. The rearrangement uses TRBV10-3 and TRBJ2-7, with D perhaps matching TRBD1 (6 bases). V lost 11 bases and J 2 bases, leaving 13 bases between the germline ends. CDR1 and CDR2 from the germline V gene are ENHRY and SYGVKD. The CDR3 has 12 amino acids.

The rearrangement links TRBV5-1 to TRBJ2-4; a weak D match, TRBD2 (6 bases). The CDR3 is 18 amino acids. The germline V gene has CDR1 SGHRS and CDR2 YFSETQ. The V and J ends lost 0 bases and 4 bases respectively, with 20 bases between them. CDR3 in amino acids: CASSLVFWGGTEKNIQYF. DNA for the CDR3: TGCGCCAGCAGCTTGGTTTTTTGGGGCGGGACGGAGAAAAACATTCAGTACTTC.

The genes are TRBV29-1 and TRBJ2-7; TRBD1 agrees at 8 bases. The CDR3 extends over 13 amino acids. The V and J ends lost 6 bases and 4 bases, in that order; junction bases with no gene match: 8. Germline lookup yields CDR1 SQVTM and CDR2 ANQGSEA. CDR3: CSVQGAAAYEQYF. In nucleotides, the CDR3 is TGCAGCGTCCAGGGGGCAGCCGCTTACGAGCAGTACTTC.

The rearrangement joins TRBV27 to TRBJ2-7; perhaps TRBD2 as D (5 bases). This CDR3 is 14 amino acids long. V was clipped by 0 bases and J by 3 bases, with 9 bases between them. Germline V gene data show CDR1 as MNHEY and CDR2 as SMNVEV (reference sequence). The CDR3 coding sequence is TGTGCCAGCAGTTTATCGAGGGAATTCTACGAGCAGTACTTC. This codes for CASSLSREFYEQYF.

V gene TRBV5-1 combines with J gene TRBJ2-7, with D perhaps matching TRBD1 (6 bases). The ends were cut back, 4 bases at V and 4 bases at J, with 21 bases in the middle. CDR3 length: 16 residues. CDR1 is SGHRS and CDR2 is YFSETQ in the germline V gene. CDR3 region: CASSLGTTQAEYEQYF. The CDR3 DNA is TGCGCCAGCAGCCTGGGGACAACTCAGGCGGAATACGAGCAGTACTTC.

The chain is built from TRBV2 and TRBJ2-3, with TRBD2 matching 9 bases. The germline V gene has CDR1 SNHLY and CDR2 FYNNEI. The V and J ends lost 5 bases and 1 base, in that order; junction bases with no gene match: 13. The CDR3 contains 18 residues. CDR3 amino acids: CASSSRLAELLGTDTQYF. The CDR3 DNA reads TGTGCCAGCAGTTCCCGACTAGCGGAGCTACTAGGCACAGATACGCAGTATTTT. The variable domain in full, completed from reference TRBV2 and TRBJ2-3, reads EPEVTQTPSHQVTQMGQEVILRCVPISNHLYFYWYRQILGQKVEFLVSFYNNEISEKSEIFDDQFSVERPDGSNFTLKIRSTKLEDSAMYFCASSSRLAELLGTDTQYFGPGTRLTVL.

The rearrangement uses TRBV7-9 and TRBJ2-1; 13 nucleotides agree with TRBD2. Germline CDR1 reads SEHNR; CDR2 reads FQNEAQ (reference sequence). Trimming cost V 2 bases and J 8 bases; bases outside gene matches: 3. CDR3 length: 15 residues. CDR3 in DNA: TGTGCCAGCAGCTTAAGGACTAGCGGGGGCTATGAGCAGTTCTTC. Translating gives CASSLRTSGGYEQFF.

J is TRBJ2-1 and V is TRBV18; perhaps TRBD1 as D (5 bases). CDR3 size: 15 residues. V was cut by 0 bases and J by 6 bases, with 12 bases left in between. The germline V gene encodes CDR1 KGHSH and CDR2 LQKENI. CDR3 region: CASSPPFDSTNEQFF. CDR3 in DNA: TGTGCCAGCTCACCACCCTTCGACAGTACCAATGAGCAGTTCTTC.

J is TRBJ2-7 and V is TRBV18; the match to TRBD2 covers 12 bases. The CDR3 runs to 15 residues. Looked up from germline, CDR1 is KGHSH and CDR2 is LQKENI. The junction had 6 bases not matched to a gene; V was cut back by 5 bases and J by 4 bases. CDR3 in DNA: TGTGCCAGCTCAGAGCGACTAGCGGGAGAGTACGAGCAGTACTTC. Amino acid sequence: CASSERLAGEYEQYF.

This clone was detected only once. The chain links TRBV7-9 to TRBJ1-2, with D perhaps TRBD1 (5 bases). The CDR3 loop spans 14 amino acids. V dropped 6 bases and J dropped 4 bases, with 15 bases sitting between them. Looked up from germline, CDR1 is SEHNR and CDR2 is FQNEAQ (reference sequence). The CDR3 region has the DNA TGTGCCAGCAGGGGCCGGGGGTTGGTCTATGGCTACACCTTC. The encoded protein is CASRGRGLVYGYTF.

The chain uses TRBV6-5 and TRBJ2-5; D might be TRBD2 (5 bases). V was cut by 2 bases and J by 5 bases, with 15 bases left in between. Germline V gene lookup returns CDR1 MNHEY and CDR2 SVGAGI. There are 15 residues in the CDR3. The CDR3: CASSYGRNSGETQYF. The DNA of the CDR3 is TGTGCCAGCAGTTACGGGCGGAATTCGGGGGAGACCCAGTACTTC.

The chain links TRBV5-1 to TRBJ2-5; TRBD1 agrees at 8 bases. The CDR3 is 15 amino acids. With V trimmed by 0 bases and J by 5 bases, 6 bases remained unmatched. Germline V lookup: CDR1 SGHRS, CDR2 YFSETQ. The DNA of the CDR3 is TGCGCCAGCAGCTTGGGGACAGGGTGGAGGGAGACCCAGTACTTC. This encodes CASSLGTGWRETQYF.

This clone was detected only a few times. V and J are TRBV13 and TRBJ2-4; the match to TRBD1 covers 9 bases. The trim removed 5 bases at V and 3 bases at J, leaving 5 bases unmatched. This CDR3 has 15 amino acids. CDR1 is PRHDT, CDR2 FYEKMQ, per germline (reference sequence). CDR3 in amino acids: CASSETGGGKNIQYF. The CDR3, as DNA: TGTGCCAGCAGCGAGACAGGGGGTGGCAAAAACATTCAGTACTTC.

CDR3 in DNA: TGTGCCAGCAGCTTGTGGGTCCGTCAGGACGAGCAGTACTTC. Translation gives CASSLWVRQDEQYF. The chain recombines TRBV5-6 with TRBJ2-7; no clear D gene. Trimming pared 1 base from V and 5 bases from J, leaving 13 bases between. Germline V gene sequence: CDR1 SGHDT, CDR2 YYEEEE. The CDR3 consists of 14 residues. The full variable domain, in which reference TRBV5-6 and TRBJ2-7 provide the parts outside the CDR3, is DAGVTQSPTHLIKTRGQQVTLRCSPKSGHDTVSWYQQALGQGPQFIFQYYEEEERQRGNFPDRFSGHQFPNYSSELNVNALLLGDSALYLCASSLWVRQDEQYFGPGTRLTVT.

This chain connects TRBV10-3 to TRBJ2-3, with 9 bases aligning to TRBD1. Germline-derived CDR1 and CDR2 are ENHRY and SYGVKD. V gave up 4 bases and J gave up 2 bases; unmatched junction bases: 4. There are 15 residues in the CDR3. CDR3 protein: CAISGDRVLTDTQYF. The CDR3 bases are TGTGCCATCAGTGGGGACAGGGTACTCACAGATACGCAGTATTTT.

The chain carries TRBV7-9 and TRBJ2-5, with 7 bases that match TRBD2. In germline, CDR1 is SEHNR, CDR2 FQNEAQ (reference sequence). The CDR3 runs to 14 residues. Trimming at V came to 7 bases and at J to 3 bases, leaving 8 bases not matched to a gene. This CDR3 is CASTPMGGEETQYF. The CDR3 nucleotides read TGTGCCAGCACCCCGATGGGAGGGGAAGAGACCCAGTACTTC.